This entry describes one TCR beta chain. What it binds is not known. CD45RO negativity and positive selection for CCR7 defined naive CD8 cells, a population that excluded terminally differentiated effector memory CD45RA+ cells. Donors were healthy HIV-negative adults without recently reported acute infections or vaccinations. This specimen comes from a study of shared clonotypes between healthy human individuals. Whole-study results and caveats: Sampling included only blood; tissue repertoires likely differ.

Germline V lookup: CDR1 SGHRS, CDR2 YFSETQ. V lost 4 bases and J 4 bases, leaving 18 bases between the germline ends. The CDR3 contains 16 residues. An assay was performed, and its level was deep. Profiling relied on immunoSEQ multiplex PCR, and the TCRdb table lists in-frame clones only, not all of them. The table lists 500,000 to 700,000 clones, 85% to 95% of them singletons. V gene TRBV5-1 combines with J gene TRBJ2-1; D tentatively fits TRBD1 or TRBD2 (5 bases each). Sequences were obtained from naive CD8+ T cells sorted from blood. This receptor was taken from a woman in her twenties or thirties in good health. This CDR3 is CASSPRVGAEYNEQFF. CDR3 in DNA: TGCGCCAGCAGCCCGCGGGTTGGGGCCGAATACAATGAGCAGTTCTTC.